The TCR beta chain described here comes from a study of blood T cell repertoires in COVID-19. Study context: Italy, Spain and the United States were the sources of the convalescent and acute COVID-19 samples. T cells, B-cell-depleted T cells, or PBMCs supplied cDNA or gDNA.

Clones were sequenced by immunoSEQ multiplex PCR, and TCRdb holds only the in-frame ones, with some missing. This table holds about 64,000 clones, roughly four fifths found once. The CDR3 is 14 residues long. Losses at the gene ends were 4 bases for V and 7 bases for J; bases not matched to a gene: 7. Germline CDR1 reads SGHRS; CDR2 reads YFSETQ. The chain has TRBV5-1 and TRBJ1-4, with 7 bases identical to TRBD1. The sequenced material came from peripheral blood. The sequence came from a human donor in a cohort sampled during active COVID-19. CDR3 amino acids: CASSPGQPGEKLFF. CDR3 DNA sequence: TGCGCCAGCAGCCCGGGACAGCCGGGTGAAAAACTGTTTTTT. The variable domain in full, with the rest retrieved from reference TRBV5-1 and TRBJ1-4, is KAGVTQTPRYLIKTRGQQVTLSCSPISGHRSVSWYQQTPGQGLQFLFEYFSETQRNKGNFPGRFSGRQFSNSRSEMNVSTLELGDSALYLCASSPGQPGEKLFFGSGTQLSVL.